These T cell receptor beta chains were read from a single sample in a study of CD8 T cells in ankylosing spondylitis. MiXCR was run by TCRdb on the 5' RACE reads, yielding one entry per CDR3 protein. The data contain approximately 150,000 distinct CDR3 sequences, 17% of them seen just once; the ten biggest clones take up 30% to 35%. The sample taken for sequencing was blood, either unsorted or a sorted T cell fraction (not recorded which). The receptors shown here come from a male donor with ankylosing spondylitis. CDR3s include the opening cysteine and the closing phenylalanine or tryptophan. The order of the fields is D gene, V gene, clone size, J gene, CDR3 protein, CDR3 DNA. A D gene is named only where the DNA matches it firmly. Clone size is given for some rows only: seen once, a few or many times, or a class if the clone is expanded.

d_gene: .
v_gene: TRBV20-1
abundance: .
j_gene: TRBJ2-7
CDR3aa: CSASRGNEQYF
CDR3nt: TGCAGTGCTAGCCGAGGAAACGAGCAGTACTTC

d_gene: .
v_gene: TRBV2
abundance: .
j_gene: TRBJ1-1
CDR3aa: CASSRVDGTEAFF
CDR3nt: TGTGCCAGCAGCAGGGTGGACGGCACTGAAGCTTTCTTT

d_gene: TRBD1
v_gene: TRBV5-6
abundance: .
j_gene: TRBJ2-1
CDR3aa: CASSWTGVDEQFF
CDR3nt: TGTGCCAGCAGCTGGACAGGGGTGGATGAGCAGTTCTTC

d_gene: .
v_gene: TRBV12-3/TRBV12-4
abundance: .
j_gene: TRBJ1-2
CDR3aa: CASSFGGSDGYTF
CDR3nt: TGTGCCAGCAGTTTCGGGGGGTCGGATGGCTACACCTTC

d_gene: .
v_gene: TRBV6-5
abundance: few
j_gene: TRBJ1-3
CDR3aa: CASSLGSYNPGRSGNTIHF
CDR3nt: TGTGCCAGCAGTTTGGGTTCCTACAATCCGGGACGCTCTGGAAACACCATACATTTT

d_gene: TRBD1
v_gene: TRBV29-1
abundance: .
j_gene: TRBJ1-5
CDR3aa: CSVAGWAGGSHSNQPQHF
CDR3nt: TGCAGCGTTGCCGGGTGGGCAGGGGGCTCCCATAGCAATCAGCCCCAGCATTTT

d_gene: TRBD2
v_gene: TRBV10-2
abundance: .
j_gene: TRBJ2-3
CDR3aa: CASGTSGLSTDTQYF
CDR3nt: TGCGCCAGCGGAACTAGCGGGTTGAGCACAGATACGCAGTATTTT

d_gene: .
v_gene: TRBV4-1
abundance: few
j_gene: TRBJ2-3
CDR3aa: CASSQQGVSDTQYF
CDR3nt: TGCGCCAGCAGCCAGCAAGGTGTATCAGATACGCAGTATTTT

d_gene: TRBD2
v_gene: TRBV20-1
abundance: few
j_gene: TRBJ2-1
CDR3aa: CSAREDGTSGSLSYNEQFF
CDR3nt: TGCAGTGCTAGAGAAGACGGGACTAGCGGGAGCCTCTCCTACAATGAGCAGTTCTTC

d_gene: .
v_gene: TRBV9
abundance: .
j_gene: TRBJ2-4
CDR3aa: CASSVPGSGNIQYF
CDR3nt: TGTGCCAGCAGCGTCCCGGGCTCAGGAAACATTCAGTACTTC

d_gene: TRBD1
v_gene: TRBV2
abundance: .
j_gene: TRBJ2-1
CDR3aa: CASSELGQGEEQFF
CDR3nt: TGTGCCAGCAGTGAACTGGGACAGGGGGAAGAGCAGTTCTTC

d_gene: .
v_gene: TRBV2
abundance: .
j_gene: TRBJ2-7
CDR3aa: CASSDRVHEQYF
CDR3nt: TGTGCCAGCAGTGACAGGGTCCACGAGCAGTACTTC

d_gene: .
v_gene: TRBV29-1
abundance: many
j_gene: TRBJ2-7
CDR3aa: CSVVRGNEQYF
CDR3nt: TGCAGCGTTGTCCGGGGCAACGAGCAGTACTTC

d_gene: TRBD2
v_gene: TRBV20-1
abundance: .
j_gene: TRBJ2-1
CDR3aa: CSANQRGNPYNEQFF
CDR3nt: TGCAGTGCTAACCAGCGGGGAAACCCCTACAATGAGCAGTTCTTC

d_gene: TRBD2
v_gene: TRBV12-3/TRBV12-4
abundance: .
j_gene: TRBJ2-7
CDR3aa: CASSRTRADEQYF
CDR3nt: TGTGCCAGCAGTCGGACTAGGGCAGACGAGCAGTACTTC

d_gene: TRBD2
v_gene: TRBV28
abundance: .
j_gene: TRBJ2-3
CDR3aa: CASREEGSSGSTDTQYF
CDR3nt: TGTGCCAGCAGAGAGGAAGGGTCTAGCGGGAGCACAGATACGCAGTATTTT

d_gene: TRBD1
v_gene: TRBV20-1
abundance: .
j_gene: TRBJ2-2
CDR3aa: CSARPRDRDTGELFF
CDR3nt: TGCAGTGCTAGACCCCGGGACAGGGACACCGGGGAGCTGTTTTTT

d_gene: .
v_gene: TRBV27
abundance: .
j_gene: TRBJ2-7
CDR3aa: CASSTLQRSSYEQYF
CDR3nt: TGTGCCAGCAGTACCCTTCAGAGAAGCTCCTACGAGCAGTACTTC

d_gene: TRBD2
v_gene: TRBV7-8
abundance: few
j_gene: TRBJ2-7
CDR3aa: CASSLSSGLAGKSYEQYF
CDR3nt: TGTGCCAGCAGCTTAAGTTCTGGACTAGCGGGGAAATCCTACGAGCAGTACTTC

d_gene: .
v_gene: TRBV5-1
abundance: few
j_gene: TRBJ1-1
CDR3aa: CASSPVGAEAFF
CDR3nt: TGCGCCAGCAGCCCGGTAGGCGCTGAAGCTTTCTTT

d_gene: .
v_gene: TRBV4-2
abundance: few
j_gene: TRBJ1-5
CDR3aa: CASSQVRADNQPQHF
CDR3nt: TGTGCCAGCAGCCAAGTACGGGCAGACAATCAGCCCCAGCATTTT

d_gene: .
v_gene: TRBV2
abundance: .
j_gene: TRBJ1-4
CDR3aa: CASSGTRGLSGTNEKLFF
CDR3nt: TGTGCCAGCAGCGGCACTCGAGGCCTCTCTGGGACTAATGAAAAACTGTTTTTT